This is a list of T cell receptor beta chains from one sample in a study of shared clonotypes between healthy human individuals. Generated by immunoSEQ multiplex PCR, the TCRdb table keeps only in-frame clones and is missing some. The sample lists roughly 1 million clones; under 80% were seen once. The sequencing input was memory CD4+ T cells sorted from blood. The receptors originated from a man between 18 and 29 years old in good health. Both conserved end residues are part of each CDR3. Each record gives: CDR3 DNA, CDR3 protein, D gene, clone size, V gene, J gene. The D gene is left open where the match is weak. Not all rows give a size; the values are once, few, many and, for expanded clones, a class.

CDR3 DNA: TGCAGCGGCGGGACAGGGGTATTCAATTCACCCCTCCACTTT
CDR3 protein: CSGGTGVFNSPLHF
D gene: TRBD1
clone size: -
V gene: TRBV29-1
J gene: TRBJ1-6

CDR3 DNA: TGTGCCGTGGAGGGGACGGGGGCCGAAGCCAATCAGCCCCAGCATTTT
CDR3 protein: CAVEGTGAEANQPQHF
D gene: -
clone size: -
V gene: TRBV30
J gene: TRBJ1-5

CDR3 DNA: TGTGCCAGCAGCGCCGGACAGGTACGAGAGACCCAGTACTTC
CDR3 protein: CASSAGQVRETQYF
D gene: TRBD1
clone size: -
V gene: TRBV9
J gene: TRBJ2-5

CDR3 DNA: TGTGCCAGCAGCGAAGACAGCTATCAGCCCCAGCATTTT
CDR3 protein: CASSEDSYQPQHF
D gene: -
clone size: -
V gene: TRBV11-2
J gene: TRBJ1-5

CDR3 DNA: TGTGCCAGCAGAGTCACAGGGGGGACTGAAGCTTTCTTT
CDR3 protein: CASRVTGGTEAFF
D gene: TRBD1
clone size: once
V gene: TRBV25-1
J gene: TRBJ1-1

CDR3 DNA: TGTGCCAGCAGTCAGGACAGGGGTTCCTACGAGCAGTACTTC
CDR3 protein: CASSQDRGSYEQYF
D gene: TRBD1
clone size: -
V gene: TRBV2
J gene: TRBJ2-7

CDR3 DNA: TGTGCCAGCAGCCTCGGACGGGGGGGGGCCTATGGCTACACCTTC
CDR3 protein: CASSLGRGGAYGYTF
D gene: -
clone size: -
V gene: TRBV6-6
J gene: TRBJ1-2

CDR3 DNA: TGTGCCACCAGCAGATTGGGACGGTATGGCTACACCTTC
CDR3 protein: CATSRLGRYGYTF
D gene: -
clone size: once
V gene: TRBV15
J gene: TRBJ1-2

CDR3 DNA: TGTGCCTGGAGTGACGGGACAGGTAGTGAAAAACTGTTTTTT
CDR3 protein: CAWSDGTGSEKLFF
D gene: TRBD1
clone size: -
V gene: TRBV30
J gene: TRBJ1-4

CDR3 DNA: TGCGCCAGCAGCCAAGTCACAGGGACAGGGGGGAATGAGCAGTTCTTC
CDR3 protein: CASSQVTGTGGNEQFF
D gene: TRBD1
clone size: -
V gene: TRBV4-3
J gene: TRBJ2-1

CDR3 DNA: TGTGCCAGCAGCATTCACACCGGCTCCTACGAGCAGTACTTC
CDR3 protein: CASSIHTGSYEQYF
D gene: -
clone size: -
V gene: TRBV9
J gene: TRBJ2-7

CDR3 DNA: TGTGCCAGCAGCCCAACAGGGGGCATGAACACTGAAGCTTTCTTT
CDR3 protein: CASSPTGGMNTEAFF
D gene: TRBD1
clone size: -
V gene: TRBV7-9
J gene: TRBJ1-1

CDR3 DNA: TGTGCCAGCAGTAGACAGGGTCCAGATACGCAGTATTTT
CDR3 protein: CASSRQGPDTQYF
D gene: TRBD1
clone size: -
V gene: TRBV28
J gene: TRBJ2-3

CDR3 DNA: TGTGCCATCAGTGATTTCCTTAACACTGAAGCTTTCTTT
CDR3 protein: CAISDFLNTEAFF
D gene: -
clone size: few
V gene: TRBV10-3
J gene: TRBJ1-1

CDR3 DNA: TGTGCCAGCAGCACGGACAGATATGGCTACACCTTC
CDR3 protein: CASSTDRYGYTF
D gene: -
clone size: -
V gene: TRBV5-4
J gene: TRBJ1-2

CDR3 DNA: TGTGCCAGCGGACAGGCTAACACTGAAGCTTTCTTT
CDR3 protein: CASGQANTEAFF
D gene: TRBD1
clone size: few
V gene: TRBV19
J gene: TRBJ1-1

CDR3 DNA: TGTGCCAGCAGTTTAGGGGGCATCAACACTGAAGCTTTCTTT
CDR3 protein: CASSLGGINTEAFF
D gene: -
clone size: -
V gene: TRBV28
J gene: TRBJ1-1

CDR3 DNA: TGTGCCAGCAGCCATGGACAGAACTATGGCTACACCTTC
CDR3 protein: CASSHGQNYGYTF
D gene: -
clone size: few
V gene: TRBV9
J gene: TRBJ1-2

CDR3 DNA: TGTGCCTGGAGTGGGGGGACAGGGGCAAATGGCTACACCTTC
CDR3 protein: CAWSGGTGANGYTF
D gene: TRBD1
clone size: few
V gene: TRBV30
J gene: TRBJ1-2

CDR3 DNA: TGTGCCAGTAGTACAACAGGGGGGATTAGCAATCAGCCCCAGCATTTT
CDR3 protein: CASSTTGGISNQPQHF
D gene: TRBD1
clone size: -
V gene: TRBV19
J gene: TRBJ1-5

CDR3 DNA: TGTGCCAGCAGCTCCTTCCGCGATACGCAGTATTTT
CDR3 protein: CASSSFRDTQYF
D gene: -
clone size: -
V gene: TRBV7-2
J gene: TRBJ2-3

CDR3 DNA: TGCGCCAGCAGCCAAGTTAACAGGGGGAAATACGAGCAGTACTTC
CDR3 protein: CASSQVNRGKYEQYF
D gene: TRBD1
clone size: -
V gene: TRBV4-3
J gene: TRBJ2-7

CDR3 DNA: TGCGCCAGCAGTGTGGGACAGCATAACCCGTTAGCTAACTATGGCTACACCTTC
CDR3 protein: CASSVGQHNPLANYGYTF
D gene: TRBD1
clone size: -
V gene: TRBV10-2
J gene: TRBJ1-2

CDR3 DNA: TGCGCCAGCAGCATTATATCGGGACAGGGGCAAGAGACCCAGTACTTC
CDR3 protein: CASSIISGQGQETQYF
D gene: TRBD1
clone size: -
V gene: TRBV5-1
J gene: TRBJ2-5

CDR3 DNA: TGTGCCAGCAGAGTGGGAGTCTCCGGGGAGCTGTTTTTT
CDR3 protein: CASRVGVSGELFF
D gene: -
clone size: once
V gene: TRBV7-6
J gene: TRBJ2-2

CDR3 DNA: TGTGCCAGCAGCTGGTCCGACGGCTACTATGGCTACACCTTC
CDR3 protein: CASSWSDGYYGYTF
D gene: -
clone size: -
V gene: TRBV5-6
J gene: TRBJ1-2

CDR3 DNA: TGCGCCAGCAGCAGGACCATTGCCACCGGGGAGCTGTTTTTT
CDR3 protein: CASSRTIATGELFF
D gene: -
clone size: -
V gene: TRBV5-1
J gene: TRBJ2-2

CDR3 DNA: TGTGCCAGTAGTATGAAATTGGGGGACTCCTACGAGCAGTACTTC
CDR3 protein: CASSMKLGDSYEQYF
D gene: -
clone size: -
V gene: TRBV19
J gene: TRBJ2-7

CDR3 DNA: TGTGCCAGCAGTCCATCATCGGGTCGCGTAGCGTCCGGGGAGCTGTTTTTT
CDR3 protein: CASSPSSGRVASGELFF
D gene: -
clone size: -
V gene: TRBV7-9
J gene: TRBJ2-2

CDR3 DNA: TGTGCCAGCAGCCAGGACGCACTTATCAACAATGAGCAGTTCTTC
CDR3 protein: CASSQDALINNEQFF
D gene: -
clone size: -
V gene: TRBV2
J gene: TRBJ2-1

CDR3 DNA: TGTGCCAGCAGCCCCAGACAGGGGGCGGATAATTCACCCCTCCACTTT
CDR3 protein: CASSPRQGADNSPLHF
D gene: TRBD1
clone size: -
V gene: TRBV9
J gene: TRBJ1-6

CDR3 DNA: TGCGCCAGCAGCCGGACAGGGGTCTACTACGAGCAGTACTTC
CDR3 protein: CASSRTGVYYEQYF
D gene: TRBD1
clone size: -
V gene: TRBV5-1
J gene: TRBJ2-7

CDR3 DNA: TGTGCCAGCAGCTTGGATCCGGCTCAGCCCCAGCATTTT
CDR3 protein: CASSLDPAQPQHF
D gene: -
clone size: few
V gene: TRBV5-4
J gene: TRBJ1-5

CDR3 DNA: TGCGCCAGCAGCCAAGAAACTGGGCCGTCCTACGAGCAGTACTTC
CDR3 protein: CASSQETGPSYEQYF
D gene: -
clone size: few
V gene: TRBV4-3
J gene: TRBJ2-7

CDR3 DNA: TGTGCCAGCAGCTTAGGGCTAACAGGGGCGTGGGAAAAACTGTTTTTT
CDR3 protein: CASSLGLTGAWEKLFF
D gene: TRBD1
clone size: -
V gene: TRBV7-2
J gene: TRBJ1-4

CDR3 DNA: TGCAGCGCCTCATTAGCGGGGCCCACAGATACGCAGTATTTT
CDR3 protein: CSASLAGPTDTQYF
D gene: TRBD2
clone size: -
V gene: TRBV29-1
J gene: TRBJ2-3

CDR3 DNA: TGTGCCAGCAGCACGCCGGGGTTGGTAACGGATACGCAGTATTTT
CDR3 protein: CASSTPGLVTDTQYF
D gene: -
clone size: -
V gene: TRBV5-4
J gene: TRBJ2-3

CDR3 DNA: TGCGCCGGCCGGGACAGTCCCTATAATTCACCCCTCCACTTT
CDR3 protein: CAGRDSPYNSPLHF
D gene: TRBD1
clone size: -
V gene: TRBV10-2
J gene: TRBJ1-6

CDR3 DNA: TGCGCCAGCAGCCCTGGGACAGGGTCTATCATCGCAGATACGCAGTATTTT
CDR3 protein: CASSPGTGSIIADTQYF
D gene: TRBD1
clone size: once
V gene: TRBV5-1
J gene: TRBJ2-3

CDR3 DNA: TGTGCCAGCAGCAAATGCCCAACTAGGATGTCGACAGATACGCAGTATTTT
CDR3 protein: CASSKCPTRMSTDTQYF
D gene: -
clone size: -
V gene: TRBV21-1
J gene: TRBJ2-3

CDR3 DNA: TGTGCCAGCAGCTTGGCCATGGGGACTAGCGGGGATTACGAGCAGTACTTC
CDR3 protein: CASSLAMGTSGDYEQYF
D gene: TRBD2
clone size: -
V gene: TRBV5-4
J gene: TRBJ2-7

CDR3 DNA: TGTGCCAGCAGCCCGACTAGCGGGAGTGGGGCCTACAATGAGCAGTTCTTC
CDR3 protein: CASSPTSGSGAYNEQFF
D gene: TRBD2
clone size: -
V gene: TRBV9
J gene: TRBJ2-1

CDR3 DNA: TGTGCCAGCAGCGTCGGGCGGACAGTGAACACTGAAGCTTTCTTT
CDR3 protein: CASSVGRTVNTEAFF
D gene: -
clone size: -
V gene: TRBV11-2
J gene: TRBJ1-1

CDR3 DNA: TGCGCCAGCAGCGGACTAGACATTCAGTACTTC
CDR3 protein: CASSGLDIQYF
D gene: TRBD2
clone size: -
V gene: TRBV10-2
J gene: TRBJ2-4

CDR3 DNA: TGTGCCAGCAGTGGCGGGGCCCCCACAGATACGCAGTATTTT
CDR3 protein: CASSGGAPTDTQYF
D gene: -
clone size: -
V gene: TRBV6-4
J gene: TRBJ2-3

CDR3 DNA: TGTGCCAGCTCACCAAAGGCGATGGGTAGTTCTAGCAATCAGCCCCAGCATTTT
CDR3 protein: CASSPKAMGSSSNQPQHF
D gene: -
clone size: -
V gene: TRBV18
J gene: TRBJ1-5

CDR3 DNA: TGTGCCAGCAGCGCCCGACAGGGGGTGAATCAGCCCCAGCATTTT
CDR3 protein: CASSARQGVNQPQHF
D gene: TRBD1
clone size: -
V gene: TRBV5-4
J gene: TRBJ1-5

CDR3 DNA: TGTGCCAGCAGCGCCCCCCTGGGGGCGACAGGGGGCGAGACAGATACGCAGTATTTT
CDR3 protein: CASSAPLGATGGETDTQYF
D gene: TRBD1
clone size: -
V gene: TRBV9
J gene: TRBJ2-3

CDR3 DNA: TGTGCCTGGATAAAGTGGGGGGGGAGCTCCTACGAGCAGTACTTC
CDR3 protein: CAWIKWGGSSYEQYF
D gene: TRBD2
clone size: -
V gene: TRBV30
J gene: TRBJ2-7

CDR3 DNA: TGTGCCAGCAGGGACTGGGGGCTTCGGAGCACAGATACGCAGTATTTT
CDR3 protein: CASRDWGLRSTDTQYF
D gene: -
clone size: -
V gene: TRBV2
J gene: TRBJ2-3

CDR3 DNA: TGCGCCAGCAGCTTAGGCGGGGGGGCCACTGAGCAGTTCTTC
CDR3 protein: CASSLGGGATEQFF
D gene: TRBD2
clone size: -
V gene: TRBV5-1
J gene: TRBJ2-1